This passage covers 12 T cell receptor beta chains from one sample sequenced in a study of T cell responses to AZD1222 COVID-19 vaccine. Clones were read by immunoSEQ multiplex PCR, and TCRdb kept only the in-frame ones, dropping some. The sample lists approximately 110,000 clones, around 81% occurring once. This specimen consisted of peripheral blood, obtained on day 0 of AZD1222 vaccination. The receptors originated from an adult in good health.

The chain is built from TRBV6-2 or TRBV6-3 and TRBJ1-5; perhaps TRBD1 as D (6 bases). CDR1 and CDR2 from the germline V gene are MNHEY and SVGEGT. Trimming left V 4 bases short and J 7 bases short, with 17 bases between. This CDR3 has 15 residues. The CDR3 is CASSSDRGGRQPQHF. The CDR3 DNA reads as TGTGCCAGCAGTTCCGACAGAGGGGGTAGGCAGCCCCAGCATTTT.

The chain uses TRBV6-5 and TRBJ2-3; 7 bases map to TRBD1. This CDR3 contains 14 residues. Germline lookup yields CDR1 MNHEY and CDR2 SVGAGI. Trimming cost V 6 bases and J 5 bases; bases outside gene matches: 8. The CDR3 region is CASRTTGSGDTQYF. CDR3 sequence (DNA): TGTGCCAGCAGAACGACAGGGTCAGGAGATACGCAGTATTTT.

The chain carries TRBV29-1 and TRBJ1-4; TRBD1 might be the D (6 bases). Germline lookup yields CDR1 SQVTM and CDR2 ANQGSEA. Trimming removed 6 bases from V and 7 bases from J, with 24 bases in between. The CDR3 is 16 amino acids. CDR3 sequence: CSVKRIGTGPSEKLFF. The CDR3 DNA reads as TGCAGCGTAAAGAGGATAGGAACAGGGCCAAGTGAAAAACTGTTTTTT.

The V and J genes are TRBV2 and TRBJ1-2; 7 bases fit TRBD1. V shed 4 bases and J 0 bases; nucleotides not matched to a gene: 5. CDR3 size: 15 residues. The germline CDR1 and CDR2 sequences are SNHLY and FYNNEI. Written as DNA, the CDR3 is TGTGCCAGCAGTGTCGAAGGGGGCGCTAACTATGGCTACACCTTC. Translation gives CASSVEGGANYGYTF. Filled out from reference TRBV2 and TRBJ1-2, the complete variable domain reads EPEVTQTPSHQVTQMGQEVILRCVPISNHLYFYWYRQILGQKVEFLVSFYNNEISEKSEIFDDQFSVERPDGSNFTLKIRSTKLEDSAMYFCASSVEGGANYGYTFGSGTRLTVV.

J is TRBJ1-3 and V is TRBV5-1; no reliable D call. This CDR3 contains 17 residues. Trimming pared 0 bases from V and 2 bases from J, leaving 15 bases between. Looked up from germline, CDR1 is SGHRS and CDR2 is YFSETQ. The CDR3 spells CASSLVGIGTAGNTIYF. As DNA, the CDR3 is TGCGCCAGCAGCTTGGTCGGGATTGGTACAGCTGGAAACACCATATATTTT.

The genes are TRBV7-9 and TRBJ2-7, with 10 positions matching TRBD2. Germline V gene sequence: CDR1 SEHNR, CDR2 FQNEAQ (reference sequence). The CDR3 is made up of 14 amino acids. Unmatched junction bases numbered 6, after V lost 5 bases and J lost 5 bases. CDR3 protein: CASSLSGGPNEQYF. The CDR3 region has the DNA TGTGCCAGCAGCCTTAGCGGGGGGCCTAACGAGCAGTACTTC.

This rearrangement joins TRBV14 to TRBJ2-5; D is undetermined. The CDR3 sequence is 16 residues long. Germline V gene sequence: CDR1 SGHDN, CDR2 FVKESK. With 1 base removed from V and 4 bases from J, the gap between germline ends came to 16 bases. CDR3 sequence: CASSQALRGIRETQYF. The CDR3 coding sequence is TGTGCCAGCAGCCAAGCCCTTCGAGGTATAAGAGAGACCCAGTACTTC.

The chain has TRBV21-1 and TRBJ2-3; the table gives TRBD2 as D, unverified against the DNA. TRBV21-1 is a pseudogene. The CDR3 covers 14 residues. The CDR3: CASSKWVRADTQYF. CDR3 sequence (DNA): TGTGCCAGCAGCAAATGGGTGAGGGCGGATACGCAGTATTTT.

The V gene is TRBV28, the J gene TRBJ1-1; tentatively, D is TRBD1 (5 bases). In germline, CDR1 is MDHEN, CDR2 SYDVKM. V was trimmed by 6 bases and J by 2 bases, leaving 16 bases between them. CDR3 length equals 15 residues. The CDR3 DNA follows: TGTGCCAGCAGCCCTACCCTGACAGCAAACACTGAAGCTTTCTTT. This codes for CASSPTLTANTEAFF.

V gene TRBV3-1 (or the pseudogene TRBV3-2) combines with J gene TRBJ2-2, with unresolved D. The V gene lost 2 bases and the J gene lost 5 bases, with 9 bases spanning the gap. Germline assignment: CDR1 LGHDT and CDR2 YNNKEL (reference sequence). This CDR3 has 14 amino acids. As DNA, the CDR3 is TGTGCCAGCAGCCAACAAGACGTTACCGGGGAGCTGTTTTTT. Protein product: CASSQQDVTGELFF.

This chain links TRBV25-1 with TRBJ2-5; D is ambiguous. Germline loops: CDR1 MGHDK, CDR2 SYGVNS. V gave up 0 bases and J gave up 5 bases, with 4 bases separating them. The CDR3 is made up of 12 amino acids. The CDR3 here is CASSEYLETQYF. The DNA of the CDR3 is TGTGCCAGCAGTGAATATTTGGAGACCCAGTACTTC.

This chain connects TRBV28 to TRBJ2-3; TRBD2 might be the D (5 bases). Trimming shortened V by 3 bases and J by 2 bases, and 9 bases separated the two germline ends. This CDR3 spans 14 amino acids. Germline V gives CDR1 MDHEN, CDR2 SYDVKM. The CDR3 DNA sequence: TGTGCCAGCAGTTTCTCGGGGTCCACAGATACGCAGTATTTT. Translating gives CASSFSGSTDTQYF.